Below, 32 T cell receptor beta chains from the same sample are listed, as sequenced in a study of T cell responses to AZD1222 COVID-19 vaccine. Clones were read by immunoSEQ multiplex PCR, and TCRdb kept only the in-frame ones, dropping some. Of 90,000 to 150,000 clones listed, around 89% are singletons. The starting material was peripheral blood, obtained on day 0 of AZD1222 vaccination. These receptors were taken from an adult in good health.

The CDR3 nucleotides are TGTGCCAGCAGTTCTCCGGGACAGGGGGCCACTGAAGCTTTCTTT. It translates to CASSSPGQGATEAFF. This chain joins TRBV6-5 and TRBJ1-1, with 12 bases identical to TRBD1. This CDR3 has 15 amino acids. V lost 4 bases and J lost 4; bases outside the gene matches: 4. Germline CDR1 MNHEY, CDR2 SVGAGI.

This rearrangement joins TRBV20-1 to TRBJ1-5; perhaps TRBD1 as D (5 bases). This CDR3 comprises 15 residues. Deletions cut 3 bases from V and 4 bases from J, with 16 bases between. Germline V gives CDR1 DFQATT, CDR2 SNEGSKA (reference sequence). As DNA, the CDR3 is TGCAGTGCTAGTGCCTGGGGGGGAGATAATCAGCCCCAGCATTTT. This translates into CSASAWGGDNQPQHF.

This chain joins TRBV6-5 and TRBJ2-7; D is unclear. V lost 6 bases and J 0 bases, leaving 15 bases between the germline ends. Germline V gene data show CDR1 as MNHEY and CDR2 as SVGAGI. The CDR3 loop spans 15 amino acids. The CDR3 sequence is CASRVLLRSSYEQYF. CDR3 DNA sequence: TGTGCCAGCAGGGTTTTGTTACGCAGCTCCTACGAGCAGTACTTC.

The chain joins TRBV5-1 to TRBJ2-1, with D hard to call. This CDR3 is built from 15 residues. Per germline, CDR1 SGHRS and CDR2 YFSETQ. V was pared by 0 bases and J by 3 bases, with 10 bases between. The CDR3 sequence: CASSLERPVYNEQFF. CDR3 DNA sequence: TGCGCCAGCAGCTTGGAACGGCCCGTCTACAATGAGCAGTTCTTC. The complete variable domain, with remaining parts taken from reference TRBV5-1 and TRBJ2-1, reads KAGVTQTPRYLIKTRGQQVTLSCSPISGHRSVSWYQQTPGQGLQFLFEYFSETQRNKGNFPGRFSGRQFSNSRSEMNVSTLELGDSALYLCASSLERPVYNEQFFGPGTRLTVL.

The CDR3 nucleotides read TGTGCCAGCAGCCGCTGGACAGGGCTAGCTTTCTTT. It encodes CASSRWTGLAFF. This chain links TRBV5-6 with TRBJ1-1; 8 bases are a match to TRBD1. The germline V gene has CDR1 SGHDT and CDR2 YYEEEE. Germline trimming cut 4 bases from V and 10 bases from J; bases unmatched to any gene: 6. The CDR3 is made up of 12 amino acids.

V and J are TRBV6-5 and TRBJ1-6; a weak D match, TRBD1 (6 bases). V dropped 6 bases and J dropped 7 bases, with 16 bases sitting between them. The CDR3 is 15 amino acids. Germline CDR1 is MNHEY and CDR2 is SVGAGI. The CDR3 DNA reads as TGTGCCAGCAGACCGGGACACCAGCGAAATTCACCCCTCCACTTT. This gives the protein CASRPGHQRNSPLHF.

The chain is built from TRBV3-1 (or the pseudogene TRBV3-2) and TRBJ2-3, with a possible D match to TRBD1 (5 bases). V lost 1 base, J lost 2 bases, and 13 bases lay in between. CDR3 length equals 16 residues. The V gene's germline CDR1 is LGHDT and CDR2 YNNKEL (reference sequence). CDR3 sequence: CASSQVGRVITDTQYF. In nucleotides, the CDR3 is TGTGCCAGCAGCCAAGTGGGCAGGGTTATCACAGATACGCAGTATTTT.

This chain uses TRBV10-3 with TRBJ2-5, with unresolved D. Germline V lookup: CDR1 ENHRY, CDR2 SYGVKD. The CDR3 loop spans 11 amino acids. Trimming stripped 4 bases from V and 5 bases from J, with 5 bases between. The CDR3 sequence is CAISVKETQYF. The CDR3 DNA sequence: TGTGCCATCAGTGTAAAGGAGACCCAGTACTTC.

The chain recombines TRBV19 with TRBJ2-7; 10 nucleotides agree with TRBD1. The CDR3 sequence is 15 residues long. Germline trimming cut 1 base from V and 3 bases from J; bases unmatched to any gene: 3. CDR1 is LNHDA, CDR2 SQIVND, per germline (reference sequence). Here the CDR3 reads CASSIAGTGDYEQYF. CDR3 sequence (DNA): TGTGCCAGTAGTATAGCCGGGACAGGGGACTACGAGCAGTACTTC.

The chain couples TRBV3-1 (or the pseudogene TRBV3-2) to TRBJ1-2; D remains ambiguous. The CDR3 has 13 amino acids. CDR1 LGHDT and CDR2 YNNKEL come from the germline V gene (reference sequence). V lost 0 bases to trimming and J lost 4 bases, with 6 bases between them. CDR3 coding DNA: TGTGCCAGCAGCCAAGAACGGGGCTATGGCTACACCTTC. Amino acid sequence: CASSQERGYGYTF.

The chain joins TRBV4-2 to TRBJ2-7; TRBD2 is a possible D gene (7 bases). The germline V gene has CDR1 LGHNA and CDR2 YNFKEQ. This CDR3 is built from 15 residues. Trimming pared 0 bases from V and 5 bases from J, leaving 14 bases between. The CDR3 DNA follows: TGTGCCAGCAGCCAAGATTGGGGGGGGCGGGACGAGCAGTACTTC. The encoded protein is CASSQDWGGRDEQYF.

The rearrangement joins TRBV5-1 to TRBJ2-7; 11 nucleotides line up with TRBD1. V trimming: 3 bases; J trimming: 6 bases; junction bases outside the gene matches: 2. This CDR3 has 13 amino acids. The germline V gene has CDR1 SGHRS and CDR2 YFSETQ. CDR3 DNA sequence: TGCGCCAGCAGCTCCGGGACAGGGGGCGAGCAGTACTTC. This translates into CASSSGTGGEQYF.

The chain has TRBV19 and TRBJ1-1; D is uncertain. Trimming shortened V by 5 bases and J by 1 base, and 11 bases separated the two germline ends. CDR3 size: 14 residues. Germline V lookup: CDR1 LNHDA, CDR2 SQIVND (reference sequence). As DNA, the CDR3 is TGTGCCAGTAGTGCTCACAGTGGGAACACTGAAGCTTTCTTT. This codes for CASSAHSGNTEAFF.

The rearrangement links TRBV25-1 to TRBJ1-6, with D possibly TRBD1 on 5 matching bases. CDR1 and CDR2 (germline): MGHDK, SYGVNS. Trimming took off 8 bases at V and 6 bases at J, with 8 bases between the two ends. The CDR3 contains 12 residues. The CDR3, as DNA: TGTGCCAGCCGTCAGGGTAATTCACCCCTCCACTTT. It is translated as CASRQGNSPLHF.

This chain connects TRBV21-1 to TRBJ1-5. TRBV21-1 is an annotated pseudogene. The CDR3 totals 22 residues. For the CDR3, the DNA is TGTGCCAGCAGCAAAGCTGTGAACAGCTTTGTCCTTTCCCGGGGAAGCAATCAGCCCCAGCATTTT. Translating it yields CASSKAVNSFVLSRGSNQPQHF.

The chain carries TRBV5-6 and TRBJ1-1, with D possibly TRBD1 on 5 matching bases. Germline V gives CDR1 SGHDT, CDR2 YYEEEE. Trimming stripped 2 bases from V and 3 bases from J, with 11 bases between. This CDR3 has 14 residues. The CDR3: CASSFQGVDTEAFF. Written as DNA, the CDR3 is TGTGCCAGCAGCTTCCAGGGCGTGGACACTGAAGCTTTCTTT.

Here the CDR3 DNA reads TGTGCCAGCAGCTTTAGTATCAGGAACACCGGGGAGCTGTTTTTT. This gives the protein CASSFSIRNTGELFF. The rearrangement uses TRBV5-8 and TRBJ2-2; D uncertain. V was trimmed by 2 bases and J by 1 base, leaving 9 bases between them. Germline V gene lookup returns CDR1 SGHTS and CDR2 YDEGEE. The CDR3 has 15 residues.

The CDR3: CASNFPGTEAFF. The CDR3 DNA sequence: TGTGCCAGCAACTTCCCAGGGACTGAAGCTTTCTTT. This chain links TRBV5-4 with TRBJ1-1; D perhaps matches TRBD1 (5 bases). Trimming took off 6 bases at V and 5 bases at J, with 11 bases between the two ends. Germline CDR1 is SGHNT and CDR2 is YYREEE (reference sequence). This CDR3 comprises 12 residues.

V usage is TRBV18 and J usage is TRBJ1-2; weak D call: TRBD1 (6 bases). Germline values: CDR1 KGHSH, CDR2 LQKENI. The CDR3 runs 12 residues. With 11 bases removed from V and 3 bases from J, the gap between germline ends came to 13 bases. The CDR3 sequence is CAGASGDYGYTF. CDR3 in DNA: TGTGCCGGCGCCTCAGGGGACTATGGCTACACCTTC.

V and J are TRBV4-3 and TRBJ2-7; TRBD2 matches 8 bases. There are 15 residues in the CDR3. Trimming at V came to 3 bases and at J to 3 bases, leaving 7 bases not matched to a gene. Germline loops: CDR1 LGHNA, CDR2 YSLEER. The CDR3 region is CASSQGGTSSYEQYF. Written as DNA, the CDR3 is TGCGCCAGCAGCCAGGGAGGGACTAGTAGCTACGAGCAGTACTTC.

This chain uses TRBV7-2 with TRBJ1-3, with 9 bases identical to TRBD1. Germline assignment: CDR1 SGHTA and CDR2 FQGNSA. V shed 1 base and J 2 bases; nucleotides not matched to a gene: 3. This CDR3 region has 16 residues. The CDR3 is CASSLEGTGTGNTIYF. CDR3 DNA: TGTGCCAGCAGCTTAGAAGGGACAGGGACTGGAAACACCATATATTTT.

This clone was counted only a few times. V and J are TRBV25-1 and TRBJ1-6; D not certain. The length of the CDR3 is 14 residues. Trimming removed 3 bases from V and 10 bases from J, with 13 bases in between. Germline V gene lookup returns CDR1 MGHDK and CDR2 SYGVNS. The CDR3 protein is CASSDAEVWSPLHF. In DNA form, the CDR3 reads TGTGCCAGCAGTGATGCCGAGGTTTGGTCACCCCTCCACTTT.

The chain joins TRBV5-8 to TRBJ2-5, with 8 bases matching TRBD1. Losses at the gene ends were 5 bases for V and 4 bases for J; bases not matched to a gene: 10. CDR1 and CDR2 from the germline V gene are SGHTS and YDEGEE. The CDR3 is 15 amino acids. DNA of the CDR3: TGTGCCAGCAGAGCTGACAGGGGTGGAGGAGAGACCCAGTACTTC. It codes for CASRADRGGGETQYF.

This rearrangement joins TRBV21-1 to TRBJ1-1. TRBV21-1 is noted as a pseudogene. This CDR3 is 14 amino acids long. CDR3 loop: CATWTYGGVTEAFF. The CDR3 DNA follows: TGTGCCACCTGGACCTACGGGGGCGTCACTGAAGCTTTCTTT.

The chain uses TRBV24-1 and TRBJ2-1; D might be TRBD1 (6 bases). Germline lookup yields CDR1 KGHDR and CDR2 SFDVKD. Deletions cut 5 bases from V and 2 bases from J, with 12 bases between. This CDR3 comprises 15 residues. In DNA form, the CDR3 reads TGTGCCACCAGTGGCGGGTCAGGGGCCTACAATGAGCAGTTCTTC. It codes for CATSGGSGAYNEQFF.

The chain combines TRBV4-1 with TRBJ1-5, with a tentative D call TRBD1 (6 bases). Trimming took off 3 bases at V and 4 bases at J, with 10 bases between the two ends. The CDR3 has 14 residues. The germline CDR1 and CDR2 sequences are MGHRA and YSYEKL. As DNA, the CDR3 is TGCGCCAGCAGCCACGAGCAGGGGAATCAGCCCCAGCATTTT. Its translation: CASSHEQGNQPQHF.

The CDR3 DNA follows: TGTGCCAGCAGTGGGGTCGGGAATCAGCCCCAGCATTTT. It translates to CASSGVGNQPQHF. The chain is built from TRBV7-9 and TRBJ1-5; no reliable D call. Per the germline V gene, CDR1 is SEHNR and CDR2 is FQNEAQ (reference sequence). This CDR3 spans 13 amino acids. V was pared by 6 bases and J by 4 bases, with 10 bases between.

J is TRBJ1-1 and V is TRBV19; D gene ambiguous. V lost 6 bases to trimming and J lost 3 bases, with 14 bases between them. The CDR3 loop spans 14 amino acids. CDR1 and CDR2 (germline): LNHDA, SQIVND (reference sequence). DNA of the CDR3: TGTGCCAGTAGGGAAGCTTCGTACGACACTGAAGCTTTCTTT. It encodes CASREASYDTEAFF.

CDR3 amino acids: CASSLVGEETQYF. The CDR3 DNA reads TGCGCCAGCAGCTTAGTGGGTGAAGAGACCCAGTACTTC. The chain employs TRBV5-1 and TRBJ2-5, with D unresolved. This CDR3 spans 13 amino acids. Germline CDR1 reads SGHRS; CDR2 reads YFSETQ. Trimming took 2 bases from V and 3 from J, leaving 8 bases between them.

As regards this clone: This sample also contains other DNA sequences that code for the same CDR3. V is TRBV18 and J is TRBJ1-2; 8 bases fit TRBD1. The germline V gene has CDR1 KGHSH and CDR2 LQKENI. The CDR3 loop spans 13 amino acids. Trimming took 4 bases from V and 3 from J; bases not matched to a gene: 1. CDR3 in amino acids: CASSQDRDYGYTF. In DNA, the CDR3 is TGTGCCAGCTCACAGGACAGGGACTATGGCTACACCTTC.

This chain connects TRBV4-2 to TRBJ2-3; tentatively, D is TRBD1 (6 bases). The CDR3 is 16 amino acids. V lost 3 bases, J lost 3 bases, and 16 bases lay in between. Germline V gene lookup returns CDR1 LGHNA and CDR2 YNFKEQ. The CDR3 region has the DNA TGTGCCAGCAGCCAGGCCGGGACAACTGGAACAGATACGCAGTATTTT. It specifies CASSQAGTTGTDTQYF.

V and J are TRBV5-5 and TRBJ2-1; D remains ambiguous. Germline CDR1 and CDR2: SGHKS and YYEKEE (reference sequence). V lost 4 bases and J 3 bases, leaving 2 bases between the germline ends. The CDR3 sequence is 11 residues long. The DNA of the CDR3 is TGTGCCAGCAGCCACTACAATGAGCAGTTCTTC. It translates to CASSHYNEQFF.